The 25 T cell receptor beta chains below were found in one sample sequenced in a study of blood T cell repertoires in COVID-19. Assay: immunoSEQ multiplex PCR; the TCRdb copy retains only in-frame clones and omits some. Among approximately 450,000 clones listed, approximately 92% were seen once. Sequencing was carried out using PBMCs or T cells enriched from blood (not recorded which). Every receptor here comes from a young man who had recovered from COVID-19.

V usage is TRBV14 and J usage is TRBJ1-1, with unresolved D. Germline loops: CDR1 SGHDN, CDR2 FVKESK. Trimming cost V 2 bases and J 1 base, with 14 bases left between them. This CDR3 region has 16 residues. The CDR3 here is CASSQHLPSGNTEAFF. In DNA form, the CDR3 reads TGTGCCAGCAGCCAACATCTACCCTCAGGGAACACTGAAGCTTTCTTT.

The V gene is TRBV6-2 or TRBV6-3, the J gene TRBJ2-1; TRBD2 aligns across 8 bases. The germline gives CDR1 MNHEY, CDR2 SVGEGT. The CDR3 contains 17 residues. Trimming removed 4 bases from V and 6 bases from J; junction bases left unmatched: 14. CDR3 loop: CASSSRGGILVGNEQFF. CDR3 nucleotide sequence: TGTGCCAGCAGTTCACGGGGGGGGATTCTAGTGGGCAATGAGCAGTTCTTC.

As concerns this clone: At one end, the junction sequence differs from germline, possibly due to a read error. The V and J genes are TRBV18 and TRBJ2-2; 13 positions agree with TRBD2. Germline V gives CDR1 KGHSH, CDR2 LQKENI. The length of the CDR3 is 21 residues. The CDR3, as DNA: TGTGCCAGCTCAACACCCGCACCAACTGGACTAGCGGGAGTTTGGACCGGGGAGCTGTTTTTT. It codes for CASSTPAPTGLAGVWTGELFF.

The chain has TRBV13 and TRBJ1-4; 8 bases are shared with TRBD1. The CDR3 is 15 amino acids. Germline trimming cut 5 bases from V and 4 bases from J; bases unmatched to any gene: 6. CDR1 and CDR2 (germline): PRHDT, FYEKMQ (reference sequence). DNA for the CDR3: TGTGCCAGCAGCGCTAACACAGGGGGTAATGAAAAACTGTTTTTT. Amino acids: CASSANTGGNEKLFF.

The chain links TRBV29-1 to TRBJ2-1; 13 positions match TRBD2. CDR1 is SQVTM and CDR2 is ANQGSEA in the germline V gene. The CDR3 loop spans 12 amino acids. Germline trimming cut 6 bases from V and 10 bases from J; bases unmatched to any gene: 3. The CDR3 loop reads CSVGLAGAEQFF. The CDR3 DNA follows: TGCAGCGTCGGACTAGCGGGAGCCGAGCAGTTCTTC.

The V call is TRBV28, the J call TRBJ2-5; 9 positions agree with TRBD1. J was trimmed by 7 bases and V by 1 base; bases with no gene match: 10. The CDR3 is 16 residues long. Germline CDR1 and CDR2: MDHEN and SYDVKM. The CDR3 protein is CASSLSTTGGLGTQYF. The CDR3 nucleotides read TGTGCCAGCAGTTTATCCACGACAGGGGGACTTGGGACCCAGTACTTC.

The rearrangement uses TRBV6-1 and TRBJ1-6, with D uncertain. V lost 2 bases and J lost 13, with 18 bases in between. The CDR3 sequence is 15 residues long. Germline lookup yields CDR1 MNHNS and CDR2 SASEGT. CDR3 nucleotides: TGTGCCAGCAGTGAAAAATCTTGGGCGCCCGAGCCCCTCCACTTT. Translating gives CASSEKSWAPEPLHF.

The V call is TRBV4-1, the J call TRBJ2-2; 9 bases fit TRBD1. CDR1 MGHRA and CDR2 YSYEKL come from the germline V gene. The V segment lost 4 bases and the J segment 7 bases; nucleotides outside the gene matches: 7. This CDR3 contains 15 residues. CDR3 sequence reads: CASSRDRGFDGELFF. CDR3 sequence (DNA): TGCGCCAGCAGCCGAGACAGGGGGTTTGACGGGGAGCTGTTTTTT.

The V call is TRBV4-1, the J call TRBJ2-5; D is possibly TRBD2 (6 bases). CDR1 MGHRA and CDR2 YSYEKL come from the germline V gene. The CDR3 length is 18 residues. V lost 2 bases to trimming and J lost 1 base, with 20 bases between them. CDR3 nucleotides: TGCGCCAGCAGCCAATCTGCGGGTGTGGGGGGTACCCAAGAGACCCAGTACTTC. This encodes CASSQSAGVGGTQETQYF.

The chain combines TRBV18 with TRBJ1-1; D gene unclear. Trimming pared 4 bases from V and 5 bases from J, leaving 17 bases between. The CDR3 extends over 15 amino acids. The germline CDR1 and CDR2 sequences are KGHSH and LQKENI. CDR3 in amino acids: CASSRGSGWDTEAFF. CDR3 coding DNA: TGTGCCAGCTCACGAGGCTCGGGGTGGGATACTGAAGCTTTCTTT.

The V call is TRBV27, the J call TRBJ1-3, with D perhaps TRBD1 (6 bases). Germline V gene lookup returns CDR1 MNHEY and CDR2 SMNVEV (reference sequence). V lost 4 bases and J 2 bases, leaving 12 bases between the germline ends. The CDR3 is made up of 15 amino acids. The CDR3 spells CASSSAGTPGNTIYF. The CDR3 DNA reads as TGTGCCAGCAGTTCCGCCGGGACACCTGGAAACACCATATATTTT.

The V and J genes are TRBV10-3 and TRBJ1-6; the D gene is possibly TRBD1 (6 bases). The V and J ends lost 2 bases and 9 bases respectively, with 23 bases between them. The CDR3 runs 18 residues. Germline V gives CDR1 ENHRY, CDR2 SYGVKD. The CDR3 is CAISEPPTHREPTSPLHF. The CDR3 DNA sequence: TGTGCCATCAGTGAGCCCCCGACCCACAGGGAACCGACTTCACCCCTCCACTTT.

The V call is TRBV19, the J call TRBJ2-1; the D gene is possibly TRBD1 (6 bases). The V end lost 9 bases, the J end lost 8 bases, and 17 bases lay between the germline ends. Germline values: CDR1 LNHDA, CDR2 SQIVND (reference sequence). This CDR3 is 13 amino acids long. CDR3 nucleotides: TGTGCCAGCAGACTAACAGGGATGCATGAGCAGTTCTTC. Amino acids: CASRLTGMHEQFF.

V and J are TRBV5-6 and TRBJ2-7; D gene ambiguous. The CDR3 totals 14 residues. Germline CDR1 is SGHDT and CDR2 is YYEEEE. Trimming removed 0 bases at V and 2 bases at J, with 9 bases between. The CDR3 DNA reads as TGTGCCAGCAGCTTGGCGCAGAATCCCTACGAGCAGTACTTC. Protein sequence: CASSLAQNPYEQYF.

The V gene is TRBV19, the J gene TRBJ2-7, with D maybe TRBD1 (5 bases). Trimming cost V 4 bases and J 2 bases, with 15 bases left between them. Germline assignment: CDR1 LNHDA and CDR2 SQIVND (reference sequence). The length of the CDR3 is 15 residues. CDR3 DNA sequence: TGTGCCAGTAGTACGGTAGGGGAAGCTACCTACGAGCAGTACTTC. Its protein product is CASSTVGEATYEQYF.

The chain has TRBV11-3 and TRBJ2-7, with 7 bases that match TRBD1. V dropped 5 bases and J dropped 7; count of bases not matched to a gene: 8. The germline V gene has CDR1 SGHNT and CDR2 YENEEA. The CDR3 is 13 residues long. The DNA of the CDR3 is TGTGCCAGCAGCCCACGGGACAGAGCGGAGCAGTACTTC. Translated: CASSPRDRAEQYF.

The chain couples TRBV7-8 to TRBJ1-6, with unresolved D. The V and J ends lost 1 base and 11 bases respectively, with 9 bases between them. The CDR3 extends over 13 amino acids. The germline gives CDR1 SGHVS, CDR2 FQNEAQ. The CDR3 bases are TGTGCCAGCAGCTTAGAACAGAATACACCCCTCCACTTT. Translated, it gives CASSLEQNTPLHF.

This rearrangement joins TRBV30 to TRBJ1-1, with a possible D match to TRBD1 (6 bases). Deletions cut 3 bases from V and 1 base from J, with 21 bases between. The germline V gene has CDR1 GTSNPN and CDR2 SVGIG (reference sequence). CDR3 length: 17 residues. In nucleotides, the CDR3 is TGTGCCTGGAGCGCAGACAGGTGGGAAGGGTCGAACACTGAAGCTTTCTTT. Protein sequence: CAWSADRWEGSNTEAFF.

The chain's CDR3 is CASSQAGGNTGELFF. CDR3 nucleotide sequence: TGTGCCAGCAGCCAAGCGGGAGGCAACACCGGGGAGCTGTTTTTT. The rearrangement joins TRBV5-6 to TRBJ2-2; 9 bases match TRBD2. V lost 4 bases to trimming and J lost 2 bases; unmatched junction nucleotides: 3. Germline V CDR1 and CDR2: SGHDT, YYEEEE. The CDR3 runs 15 residues.

The genes are TRBV30 and TRBJ1-2; 7 nucleotides match TRBD1. The CDR3 length is 12 residues. V was pared by 5 bases and J by 5 bases, with 5 bases of the junction left unmatched. Germline V gene lookup returns CDR1 GTSNPN and CDR2 SVGIG (reference sequence). The DNA for the CDR3 is TGTGCCTGGGCAGGACAGGATTATGGCTACACCTTC. Translated, it gives CAWAGQDYGYTF.

The rearrangement joins TRBV5-1 to TRBJ2-3, with TRBD2 identical over 15 bases. The germline CDR1 and CDR2 sequences are SGHRS and YFSETQ. V gave up 1 base and J gave up 2 bases; unmatched junction bases: 8. The CDR3 extends over 19 amino acids. The CDR3 here is CASSLRTSGRATNTDTQYF. The CDR3 nucleotides read TGCGCCAGCAGCTTGAGGACTAGCGGGAGGGCCACCAACACAGATACGCAGTATTTT.

This clone has a handful of counts. This chain links TRBV10-2 with TRBJ1-1; 7 positions match TRBD1. This CDR3 contains 13 residues. CDR1 and CDR2 (germline): WSHSY, SAAADI. The V gene end was trimmed by 8 bases and the J gene end by 2 bases; junction bases not matched to a gene: 5. Here the CDR3 reads CASGGQLNTEAFF. The CDR3 region has the DNA TGCGCCAGCGGGGGACAGTTAAACACTGAAGCTTTCTTT.

The chain employs TRBV5-1 and TRBJ1-6; D perhaps matches TRBD1 (6 bases). Germline assignment: CDR1 SGHRS and CDR2 YFSETQ. Trimming removed 4 bases from V and 6 bases from J, with 14 bases in between. The CDR3 runs 15 residues. The DNA of the CDR3 is TGCGCCAGCAGCCTAGGACAGTTGACTAATTCACCCCTCCACTTT. It yields the protein CASSLGQLTNSPLHF.

The V gene is TRBV27, the J gene TRBJ2-3, with 13 bases lining up with TRBD2. This CDR3 contains 20 residues. Germline trimming cut 6 bases from V and 0 bases from J; bases unmatched to any gene: 15. Germline lookup yields CDR1 MNHEY and CDR2 SMNVEV (reference sequence). Here the CDR3 DNA reads TGTGCCAGCAGCCTCCTTGGTCCGGGACTAGCGGGAAGTAGCACAGATACGCAGTATTTT. Its translation: CASSLLGPGLAGSSTDTQYF.

The chain uses TRBV27 and TRBJ2-7, with 9 bases aligning to TRBD1. After removal of 5 bases from V and 3 bases from J, the junction contained 8 bases not matched to a gene. Looked up from germline, CDR1 is MNHEY and CDR2 is SMNVEV (reference sequence). The CDR3 covers 15 residues. The DNA of the CDR3 is TGTGCCAGCAGTCAACCGGGACAGGGAAGCTACGAGCAGTACTTC. This gives the protein CASSQPGQGSYEQYF.